This T cell receptor beta chain was captured in a study of kidney transplant recipient with SARS-CoV-2 infection. One entry per CDR3 protein, called by TCRdb with MiXCR from the reads. The repertoire holds 200,000 to 300,000 distinct CDR3 sequences, with less than 35% as singletons. The table lists this clonotype with many counts. The CDR3 covers 16 residues. The chain combines TRBV12-1 with TRBJ1-1; the D call in the table, TRBD1, was not verified against the DNA. TRBV12-1 is a listed pseudogene. The clonotype originates from a male patient between 25 and 40 years old who had COVID-19 and was a kidney transplant recipient. The graft donor may account for some of the T cells. Specimen: a blood sample, collected at baseline and between days 110 and 120 from a kidney transplant recipient. CDR3 region: CASGLPPRQGDTEAFF. Written as DNA, the CDR3 is TGTGCCAGCGGCTTGCCGCCGCGACAGGGGGACACTGAAGCTTTCTTT.